The T cell receptor beta chain described here comes from a study of shared clonotypes between healthy human individuals. Study-wide results and limits: Clonotype sharing among the donors was expected to vary with sequencing depth.

Concerning this clone: The antigen remains undetermined.

Adult donors, all healthy and HIV-negative, had no recent acute infections or vaccinations. Unsorted samples drew genomic DNA from roughly 96 million PBMCs. V lost 6 bases, J lost 2 bases, and 14 bases lay in between. The CDR3 contains 15 residues. Germline V gene sequence: CDR1 MNHEY, CDR2 SVGAGI. Genomic DNA of every subset was divided equally among multiple immunoSEQ plates. Assay: immunoSEQ multiplex PCR; the TCRdb copy retains only in-frame clones and omits some. The sample includes approximately 480,000 clones, 75% to 80% of them seen just once. The rearrangement uses TRBV6-5 and TRBJ2-1; no clear D gene. Sample: PBMCs. This TCR derives from a woman in her forties in good health. Some clones in this sample may be carry-over from other donors' samples. DNA for the CDR3: TGTGCCAGCAGGCTCGACTCCACGCCCTACAATGAGCAGTTCTTC. It encodes CASRLDSTPYNEQFF.